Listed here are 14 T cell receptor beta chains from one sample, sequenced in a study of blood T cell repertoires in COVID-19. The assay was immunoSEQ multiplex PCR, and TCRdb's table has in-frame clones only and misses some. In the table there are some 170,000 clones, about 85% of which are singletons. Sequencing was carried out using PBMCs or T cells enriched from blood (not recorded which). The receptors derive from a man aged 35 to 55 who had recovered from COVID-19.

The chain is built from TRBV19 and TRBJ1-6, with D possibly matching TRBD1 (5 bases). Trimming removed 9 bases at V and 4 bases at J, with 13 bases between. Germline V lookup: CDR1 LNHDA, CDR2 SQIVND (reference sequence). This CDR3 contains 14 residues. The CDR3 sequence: CASGGSQYNSPLHF. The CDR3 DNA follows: TGTGCCAGCGGGGGGTCCCAGTATAATTCACCCCTCCACTTT.

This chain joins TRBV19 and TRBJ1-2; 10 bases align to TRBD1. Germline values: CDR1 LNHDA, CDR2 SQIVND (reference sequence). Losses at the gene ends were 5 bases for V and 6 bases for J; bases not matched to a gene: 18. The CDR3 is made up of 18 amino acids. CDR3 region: CASSSVGTGVSRVHGYTF. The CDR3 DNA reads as TGTGCCAGTAGTTCAGTAGGGACAGGGGTATCAAGAGTCCATGGCTACACCTTC.

Here the CDR3 reads CASRLGTSGIYEQYF. CDR3 bases: TGTGCCAGCCGCTTGGGGACTAGCGGGATCTACGAGCAGTACTTC. V is TRBV27 and J is TRBJ2-7, with 13 bases that match TRBD2. V was pared by 8 bases and J by 3 bases, with 7 bases of the junction left unmatched. Germline CDR1 MNHEY, CDR2 SMNVEV (reference sequence). The length of the CDR3 is 15 residues.

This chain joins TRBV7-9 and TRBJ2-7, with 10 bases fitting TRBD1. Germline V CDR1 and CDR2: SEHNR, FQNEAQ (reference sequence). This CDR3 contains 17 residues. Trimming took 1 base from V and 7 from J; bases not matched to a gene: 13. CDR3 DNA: TGTGCCAGCAGCTTAGGGACAGGGGGTGTCTTCGGTGGGGAGCAGTACTTC. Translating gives CASSLGTGGVFGGEQYF.

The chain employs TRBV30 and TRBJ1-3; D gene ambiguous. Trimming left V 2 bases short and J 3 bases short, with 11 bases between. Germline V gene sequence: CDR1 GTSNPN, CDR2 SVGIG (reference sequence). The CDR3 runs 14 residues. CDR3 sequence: CAWSSPDFGNTIYF. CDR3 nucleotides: TGTGCCTGGAGTTCTCCGGACTTTGGAAACACCATATATTTT.

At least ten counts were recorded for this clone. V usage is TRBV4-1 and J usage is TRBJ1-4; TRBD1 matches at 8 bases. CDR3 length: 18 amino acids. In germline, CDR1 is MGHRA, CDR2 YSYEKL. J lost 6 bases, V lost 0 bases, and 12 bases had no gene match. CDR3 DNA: TGCGCCAGCAGCCAAGAAGGTTGGGACAGGCCCATGGATGAAAAACTGTTTTTT. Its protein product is CASSQEGWDRPMDEKLFF.

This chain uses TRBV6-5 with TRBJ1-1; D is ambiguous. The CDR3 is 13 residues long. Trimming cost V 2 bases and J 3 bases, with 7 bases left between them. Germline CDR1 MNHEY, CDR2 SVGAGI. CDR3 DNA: TGTGCCAGCAGTTACAGGAGCCACACTGAAGCTTTCTTT. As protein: CASSYRSHTEAFF.

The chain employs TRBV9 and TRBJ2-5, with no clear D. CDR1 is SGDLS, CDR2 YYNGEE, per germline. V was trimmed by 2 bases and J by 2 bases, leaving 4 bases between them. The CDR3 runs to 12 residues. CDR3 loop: CASSVNQETQYF. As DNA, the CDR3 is TGTGCCAGCAGCGTCAATCAAGAGACCCAGTACTTC. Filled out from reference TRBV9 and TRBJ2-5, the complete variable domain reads DSGVTQTPKHLITATGQRVTLRCSPRSGDLSVYWYQQSLDQGLQFLIQYYNGEERAKGNILERFSAQQFPDLHSELNLSSLELGDSALYFCASSVNQETQYFGPGTRLLVL.

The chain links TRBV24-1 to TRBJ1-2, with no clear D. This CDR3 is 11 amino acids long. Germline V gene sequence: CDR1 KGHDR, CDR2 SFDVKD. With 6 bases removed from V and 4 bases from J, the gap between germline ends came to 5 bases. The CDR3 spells CATSYGYGYTF. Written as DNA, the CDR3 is TGTGCCACCAGTTACGGCTATGGCTACACCTTC.

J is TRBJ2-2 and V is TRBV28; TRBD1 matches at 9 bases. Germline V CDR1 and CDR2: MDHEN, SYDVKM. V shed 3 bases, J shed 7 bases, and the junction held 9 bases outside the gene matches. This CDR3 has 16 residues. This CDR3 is CASSFNGQGWVGELFF. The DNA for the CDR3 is TGTGCCAGCAGTTTTAATGGACAGGGGTGGGTCGGGGAGCTGTTTTTT.

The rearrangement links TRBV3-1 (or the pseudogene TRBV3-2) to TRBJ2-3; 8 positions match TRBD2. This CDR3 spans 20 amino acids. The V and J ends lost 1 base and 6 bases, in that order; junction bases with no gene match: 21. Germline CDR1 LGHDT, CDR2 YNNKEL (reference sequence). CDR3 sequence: CASSQGLAGGALRRGDTQYF. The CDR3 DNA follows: TGTGCCAGCAGCCAAGGTCTAGCGGGCGGGGCCTTACGCAGGGGCGATACGCAGTATTTT.

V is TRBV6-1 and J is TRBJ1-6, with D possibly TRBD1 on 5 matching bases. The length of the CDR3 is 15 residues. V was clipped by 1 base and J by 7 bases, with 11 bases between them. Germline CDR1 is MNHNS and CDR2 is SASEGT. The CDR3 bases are TGTGCCAGCAGTGAAGGACAGCTCTACAATTCACCCCTCCACTTT. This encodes CASSEGQLYNSPLHF.

CDR3 nucleotides: TGTGCCAGCAACCGACTAGCGCGGGATACGCAGTATTTT. Protein sequence: CASNRLARDTQYF. The V and J genes are TRBV9 and TRBJ2-3; 8 nucleotides align to TRBD2. Germline lookup yields CDR1 SGDLS and CDR2 YYNGEE. V was clipped by 6 bases and J by 6 bases; unmatched bases: 6. This CDR3 has 13 amino acids. The full variable domain, with the rest looked up from reference TRBV9 and TRBJ2-3, is DSGVTQTPKHLITATGQRVTLRCSPRSGDLSVYWYQQSLDQGLQFLIQYYNGEERAKGNILERFSAQQFPDLHSELNLSSLELGDSALYFCASNRLARDTQYFGPGTRLTVL.

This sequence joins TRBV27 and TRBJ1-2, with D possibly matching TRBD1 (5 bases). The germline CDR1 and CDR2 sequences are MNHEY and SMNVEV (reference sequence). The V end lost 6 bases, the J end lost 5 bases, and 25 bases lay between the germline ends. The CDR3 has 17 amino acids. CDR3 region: CASRTNGGEGAKYGYTF. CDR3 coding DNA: TGTGCCAGCAGAACCAACGGGGGGGAGGGTGCGAAATATGGCTACACCTTC.